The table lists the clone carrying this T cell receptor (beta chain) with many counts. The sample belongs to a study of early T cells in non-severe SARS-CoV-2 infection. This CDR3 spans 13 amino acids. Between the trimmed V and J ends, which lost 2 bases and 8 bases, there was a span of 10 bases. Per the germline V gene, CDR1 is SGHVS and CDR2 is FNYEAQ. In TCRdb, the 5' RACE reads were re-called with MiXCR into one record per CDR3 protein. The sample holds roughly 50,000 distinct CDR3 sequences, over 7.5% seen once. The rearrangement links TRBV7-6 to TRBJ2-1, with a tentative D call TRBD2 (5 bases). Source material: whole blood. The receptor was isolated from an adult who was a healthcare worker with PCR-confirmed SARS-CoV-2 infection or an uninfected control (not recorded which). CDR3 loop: CASSLRERYEQFF. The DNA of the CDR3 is TGTGCCAGCAGCTTAAGGGAGCGGTATGAGCAGTTCTTC.